This T cell receptor beta chain was found in a study of OX40 agonist ivuxolimab in advanced cancers. Background on the study: Patients with hepatocellular carcinoma, melanoma, renal cell or head and neck cancer made up the dose-escalation patients.

Study outcomes and limitations: At 0.1 to 3.0 mg/kg and by week 6, clonal expansion occurred in CD4+ and CD8+ blood T cells.

The CDR3 is made up of 15 amino acids. Germline V lookup: CDR1 MNHEY, CDR2 SVGAGI. The ends lost 4 bases at V and 5 bases at J; junction bases unmatched: 11. Here immunoSEQ multiplex PCR was the method, and the copy in TCRdb shows in-frame clones only, minus some. The sample lists around 60,000 clones; 80% to 90% were seen once. The cohort excluded patients with autoimmune disease history or systemic immunosuppression. Samples of blood were obtained at baseline, on cycle 4 day 1, and on cycle 7 day 1. As to this clone: As yet, its antigen is unknown.

The input for sequencing was CD4+ or CD8+ T cells sorted from blood, taken in a trial of the OX40 agonist ivuxolimab. The chain has TRBV6-5 and TRBJ2-7; 7 positions agree with TRBD2. The clonotype originates from an adult with an advanced solid tumor such as melanoma, head and neck, liver or kidney cancer. The CDR3 loop is CASSFREGLFDEQYF. CDR3 sequence (DNA): TGTGCCAGCAGTTTCAGGGAGGGTCTGTTCGACGAGCAGTACTTC.